The 24 T cell receptor beta chains listed next were all sequenced from one sample in a study of STAT5B mutations in CD4+ large granular lymphocyte leukemia. Here immunoSEQ multiplex PCR was the method, and the copy in TCRdb shows in-frame clones only, minus some. The data show about 40,000 clones, 70% to 85% seen once. The sequenced sample was CD4+ T cells from blood buffy coats. These receptor sequences come from a human donor in good health.

In this sample, this clone turned up once. J is TRBJ2-1 and V is TRBV10-3; 9 bases are a match to TRBD2. Germline trimming cut 3 bases from V and 6 bases from J; bases unmatched to any gene: 3. The CDR3 sequence is 14 residues long. Germline-derived CDR1 and CDR2 are ENHRY and SYGVKD. DNA of the CDR3: TGTGCCATCAGTGATGGGCGGGAGGGCAATGAGCAGTTCTTC. It yields the protein CAISDGREGNEQFF.

This chain links TRBV6-5 with TRBJ1-2; D not resolved. CDR3 length: 12 amino acids. CDR1 MNHEY and CDR2 SVGAGI come from the germline V gene. V lost 9 bases to trimming and J lost 4 bases, with 12 bases between them. CDR3 loop: CASWSSLYGYTF. CDR3 in DNA: TGTGCCAGTTGGAGTTCCCTCTATGGCTACACCTTC.

This sequence joins TRBV7-8 and TRBJ1-2; weak D call: TRBD1 (5 bases). The germline CDR1 and CDR2 sequences are SGHVS and FQNEAQ. Trimming took off 0 bases at V and 4 bases at J, with 12 bases between the two ends. CDR3 length: 15 amino acids. For the CDR3, the DNA is TGTGCCAGCAGCTTAGCCGGGGGGGGGAGCTATGGCTACACCTTC. This translates into CASSLAGGGSYGYTF. Supplemented by reference TRBV7-8 and TRBJ1-2, the full variable domain reads GAGVSQSPRYKVAKRGQDVALRCDPISGHVSLFWYQQALGQGPEFLTYFQNEAQLDKSGLPSDRFFAERPEGSVSTLKIQRTQQEDSAVYLCASSLAGGGSYGYTFGSGTRLTVV.

This clone was detected only once. V is TRBV6-5 and J is TRBJ1-1; no clear D gene. The germline V gene encodes CDR1 MNHEY and CDR2 SVGAGI. Trimming removed 8 bases at V and 5 bases at J, with 9 bases between. This CDR3 has 11 amino acids. CDR3 coding DNA: TGTGCCAGCTGCTCGGAGACTGAAGCTTTCTTT. Translated, it gives CASCSETEAFF.

The chain carries TRBV5-1 and TRBJ2-3, with 7 positions matching TRBD1. Germline assignment: CDR1 SGHRS and CDR2 YFSETQ. The V gene end was trimmed by 1 base and the J gene end by 0 bases; junction bases not matched to a gene: 17. This CDR3 is built from 20 residues. Here the CDR3 reads CASSLTPTVNRGISTDTQYF. The DNA for the CDR3 is TGCGCCAGCAGCTTGACCCCGACCGTAAACAGGGGCATTAGCACAGATACGCAGTATTTT.

The CDR3 sequence is CASSLGGVDYEQYF. The CDR3 coding sequence is TGTGCCAGCAGCTTGGGGGGGGTTGACTACGAGCAGTACTTC. This chain links TRBV5-8 with TRBJ2-7; possibly TRBD2 for D (6 bases). Germline loops: CDR1 SGHTS, CDR2 YDEGEE. V was cut by 0 bases and J by 3 bases, with 10 bases left in between. CDR3 length equals 14 residues.

The rearrangement uses TRBV19 and TRBJ2-4; 8 bases line up with TRBD1. This CDR3 comprises 17 residues. Germline-derived CDR1 and CDR2 are LNHDA and SQIVND (reference sequence). Germline trimming cut 7 bases from V and 6 bases from J; bases unmatched to any gene: 17. CDR3 loop: CASTYHSRGRLGNIQYF. CDR3 bases: TGTGCCAGTACTTACCATTCCAGGGGGCGTCTGGGAAACATTCAGTACTTC.

The chain has TRBV6-1 and TRBJ1-5, with D perhaps matching TRBD1 (6 bases). The V gene lost 6 bases and the J gene lost 0 bases, with 12 bases spanning the gap. Germline V lookup: CDR1 MNHNS, CDR2 SASEGT. The CDR3 is made up of 15 amino acids. CDR3 bases: TGTGCCAGCAGCAGGGACACCGTTAGCAATCAGCCCCAGCATTTT. Translation gives CASSRDTVSNQPQHF.

The chain is built from TRBV6-5 and TRBJ2-3, with 7 bases fitting TRBD1. CDR1 MNHEY and CDR2 SVGAGI come from the germline V gene. This CDR3 region has 13 residues. The J segment lost 6 bases and the V segment lost 6 bases, leaving 6 bases of the junction unmatched. DNA for the CDR3: TGTGCCAGCAGAAACAGGGGCTGGGATACGCAGTATTTT. It codes for CASRNRGWDTQYF.

This chain joins TRBV7-2 and TRBJ2-5; 12 bases align to TRBD1. V lost 3 bases and J lost 2; bases outside the gene matches: 4. From germline, CDR1 is SGHTA and CDR2 FQGNSA. This CDR3 has 16 residues. CDR3 region: CASSLQGQGAQETQYF. CDR3 in DNA: TGTGCCAGCAGCTTGCAGGGACAGGGGGCTCAAGAGACCCAGTACTTC.

V and J are TRBV9 and TRBJ2-1; 8 bases fit TRBD2. Germline values: CDR1 SGDLS, CDR2 YYNGEE. The CDR3 covers 15 residues. With V trimmed by 4 bases and J by 3 bases, 6 bases remained unmatched. The CDR3 protein is CASSPRTSSYNEQFF. CDR3 DNA: TGTGCCAGCAGCCCTCGGACTAGCAGCTACAATGAGCAGTTCTTC.

This clone has only one observation. DNA for the CDR3: TGCAGCGTTGGGGACAGGGTGAGAGCCTACGAGCAGTACTTC. Its translation is CSVGDRVRAYEQYF. This chain uses TRBV29-1 with TRBJ2-7, with 9 nucleotides matching TRBD1. This CDR3 is 14 amino acids long. Germline V gene data show CDR1 as SQVTM and CDR2 as ANQGSEA. The J segment lost 2 bases and the V segment lost 4 bases, leaving 6 bases of the junction unmatched.

This clone appeared a single time. The chain is built from TRBV27 and TRBJ2-7; TRBD1 is a possible D gene (6 bases). The germline gives CDR1 MNHEY, CDR2 SMNVEV (reference sequence). Deletions cut 3 bases from V and 0 bases from J, with 12 bases between. The CDR3 is 15 residues long. The DNA for the CDR3 is TGTGCCAGCAGTTTGGGGGACACGAACTCCTACGAGCAGTACTTC. Protein product: CASSLGDTNSYEQYF.

The chain uses TRBV19 and TRBJ2-5, with 14 bases matching TRBD2. From germline, CDR1 is LNHDA and CDR2 SQIVND (reference sequence). V shed 3 bases and J 2 bases; nucleotides not matched to a gene: 2. This CDR3 is built from 16 residues. CDR3 amino acids: CASSIRLAGGQETQYF. CDR3 sequence (DNA): TGTGCCAGTAGTATCCGACTAGCGGGGGGGCAAGAGACCCAGTACTTC.

This clone was seen a single time. The rearrangement links TRBV18 to TRBJ2-7, with D possibly being TRBD2 (6 bases). Deletions cut 6 bases from V and 6 bases from J, with 18 bases between. The CDR3 loop spans 14 amino acids. Germline loops: CDR1 KGHSH, CDR2 LQKENI. This chain's CDR3 is CASSRSEGGGEQYF. The DNA for the CDR3 is TGTGCCAGCTCGCGATCGGAGGGCGGTGGCGAGCAGTACTTC.

This chain joins TRBV5-1 and TRBJ2-1; D is possibly TRBD1 (6 bases). This CDR3 has 14 residues. V lost 0 bases to trimming and J lost 7 bases, with 11 bases between them. Germline loops: CDR1 SGHRS, CDR2 YFSETQ. In DNA form, the CDR3 reads TGCGCCAGCAGCTTGGTAGGGGGAGAAAATGAGCAGTTCTTC. It is translated as CASSLVGGENEQFF.

The CDR3 here is CASSLGTSGIATDTQYF. As DNA, the CDR3 is TGTGCCAGCAGCTTGGGAACTAGCGGGATCGCCACAGATACGCAGTATTTT. The chain combines TRBV7-9 with TRBJ2-3, with TRBD2 matching 10 bases. There are 17 residues in the CDR3. CDR1 is SEHNR and CDR2 is FQNEAQ in the germline V gene (reference sequence). The V and J ends lost 3 bases and 2 bases, in that order; junction bases with no gene match: 8.

This clone came up once. V usage is TRBV10-2 and J usage is TRBJ2-7; no clear D gene. This CDR3 has 15 amino acids. Between the trimmed V and J ends, which lost 3 bases and 0 bases, there was a span of 12 bases. CDR1 and CDR2 (germline): WSHSY, SAAADI. The CDR3 sequence is CASSDGQDLSYEQYF. DNA of the CDR3: TGCGCCAGCAGTGATGGCCAGGACCTCTCCTACGAGCAGTACTTC.

This clone has only a few counts. The V gene is TRBV5-1, the J gene TRBJ2-4, with D possibly being TRBD2 (6 bases). Germline lookup yields CDR1 SGHRS and CDR2 YFSETQ. Trimming removed 4 bases at V and 7 bases at J, with 18 bases between. The CDR3 has 15 amino acids. This CDR3 reads CASSPPLKRGNIQYF. The CDR3 DNA sequence: TGCGCCAGCAGCCCCCCTCTAAAACGGGGGAACATTCAGTACTTC. Full variable domain (outside the CDR3, taken from reference TRBV5-1 and TRBJ2-4): KAGVTQTPRYLIKTRGQQVTLSCSPISGHRSVSWYQQTPGQGLQFLFEYFSETQRNKGNFPGRFSGRQFSNSRSEMNVSTLELGDSALYLCASSPPLKRGNIQYFGAGTRLSVL.

This chain's CDR3 is CASSVRAEKLFF. The CDR3 nucleotides read TGTGCCAGCAGTGTCAGGGCCGAAAAACTGTTTTTT. The J gene is TRBJ1-4, the V gene TRBV6-1, with TRBD1 as a possible D gene (5 bases). Trimming took off 4 bases at V and 8 bases at J, with 8 bases between the two ends. There are 12 residues in the CDR3. The germline V gene has CDR1 MNHNS and CDR2 SASEGT.

This clone is a singleton in its sample. The chain employs TRBV7-3 and TRBJ2-1; D is uncertain. CDR1 SGHTA and CDR2 FQGTGA come from the germline V gene. V was clipped by 5 bases and J by 3 bases, with 20 bases between them. The CDR3 length is 17 residues. The CDR3 reads CASSKRFTGPLYNEQFF. As DNA, the CDR3 is TGTGCCAGCAGCAAAAGGTTTACCGGGCCCCTCTACAATGAGCAGTTCTTC.

The rearrangement uses TRBV10-3 and TRBJ2-1, with D possibly TRBD1 on 6 matching bases. Trimming took 2 bases from V and 8 from J, leaving 16 bases between them. CDR1 is ENHRY and CDR2 is SYGVKD in the germline V gene. The CDR3 length is 15 residues. The CDR3 bases are TGTGCCATCAGTGAGGGGGACACGAGGGGTTATGAGCAGTTCTTC. This sequence encodes CAISEGDTRGYEQFF.

This chain links TRBV2 with TRBJ2-2; maybe TRBD2 (6 bases). Germline V gene lookup returns CDR1 SNHLY and CDR2 FYNNEI. The CDR3 is made up of 14 amino acids. V was cut by 5 bases and J by 5 bases, with 12 bases left in between. The CDR3 is CASSLGTSTGELFF. The CDR3 nucleotides read TGTGCCAGCAGTTTAGGGACTTCAACCGGGGAGCTGTTTTTT.

The V call is TRBV6-5, the J call TRBJ2-7; 8 nucleotides align to TRBD2. Trimming took 8 bases from V and 2 from J; bases not matched to a gene: 8. The germline CDR1 and CDR2 sequences are MNHEY and SVGAGI. The CDR3 has 14 residues. CDR3 in amino acids: CASQRDGGAYEQYF. The CDR3 DNA follows: TGTGCCAGCCAGAGGGACGGGGGGGCCTACGAGCAGTACTTC.